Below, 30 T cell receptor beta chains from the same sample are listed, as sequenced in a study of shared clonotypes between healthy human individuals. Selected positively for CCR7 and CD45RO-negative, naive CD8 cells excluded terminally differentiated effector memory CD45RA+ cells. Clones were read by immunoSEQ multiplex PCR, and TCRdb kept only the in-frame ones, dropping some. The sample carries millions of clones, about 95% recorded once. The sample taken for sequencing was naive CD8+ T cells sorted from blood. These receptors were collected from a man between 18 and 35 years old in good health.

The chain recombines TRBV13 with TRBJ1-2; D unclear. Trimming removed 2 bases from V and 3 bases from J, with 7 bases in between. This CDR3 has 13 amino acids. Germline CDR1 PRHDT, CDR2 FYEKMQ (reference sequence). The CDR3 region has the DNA TGTGCCAGCAGCTTATGGGAGGACTATGGCTACACCTTC. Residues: CASSLWEDYGYTF.

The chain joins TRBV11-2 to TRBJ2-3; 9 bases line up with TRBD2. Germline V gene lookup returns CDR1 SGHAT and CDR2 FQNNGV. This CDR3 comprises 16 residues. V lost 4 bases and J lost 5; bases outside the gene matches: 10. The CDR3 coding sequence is TGTGCCAGCAGCTCAGCCCCACTAGCGGGCATAGATACGCAGTATTTT. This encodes CASSSAPLAGIDTQYF.

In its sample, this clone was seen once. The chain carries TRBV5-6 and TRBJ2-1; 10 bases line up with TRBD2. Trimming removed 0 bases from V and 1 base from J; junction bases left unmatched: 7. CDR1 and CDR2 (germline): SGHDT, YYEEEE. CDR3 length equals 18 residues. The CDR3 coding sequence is TGTGCCAGCAGCTTGGGGCTAGCGGGAGAAAGGTCCTACAATGAGCAGTTCTTC. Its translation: CASSLGLAGERSYNEQFF. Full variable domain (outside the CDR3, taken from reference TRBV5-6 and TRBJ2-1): DAGVTQSPTHLIKTRGQQVTLRCSPKSGHDTVSWYQQALGQGPQFIFQYYEEEERQRGNFPDRFSGHQFPNYSSELNVNALLLGDSALYLCASSLGLAGERSYNEQFFGPGTRLTVL.

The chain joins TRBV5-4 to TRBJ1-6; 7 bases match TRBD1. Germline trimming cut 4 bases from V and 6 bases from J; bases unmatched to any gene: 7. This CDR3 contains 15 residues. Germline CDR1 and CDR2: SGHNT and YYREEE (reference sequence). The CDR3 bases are TGTGCCAGCAGCCTTTACAGGGGAAGTAATTCACCCCTCCACTTT. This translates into CASSLYRGSNSPLHF.

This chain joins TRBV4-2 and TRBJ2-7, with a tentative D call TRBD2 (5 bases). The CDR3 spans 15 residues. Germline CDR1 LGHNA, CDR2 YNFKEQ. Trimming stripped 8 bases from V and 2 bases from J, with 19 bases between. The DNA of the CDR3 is TGTGCCAGCGGGCAGGACTCGGCGCTCCCCTACGAGCAGTACTTC. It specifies CASGQDSALPYEQYF.

The CDR3 loop reads CASSSLQGKGQPQHF. The CDR3 nucleotides are TGTGCCAGCAGTTCCCTCCAAGGGAAGGGACAGCCCCAGCATTTT. The rearrangement joins TRBV28 to TRBJ1-5, with D unclear. V lost 4 bases to trimming and J lost 7 bases, with 17 bases between them. This CDR3 is built from 15 residues. Looked up from germline, CDR1 is MDHEN and CDR2 is SYDVKM.

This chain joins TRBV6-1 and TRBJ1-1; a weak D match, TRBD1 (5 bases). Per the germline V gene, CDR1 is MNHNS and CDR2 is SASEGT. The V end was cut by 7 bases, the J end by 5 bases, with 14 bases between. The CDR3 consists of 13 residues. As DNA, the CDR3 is TGTGCCAGCACCTGGGGGAGTAGGACTGAAGCTTTCTTT. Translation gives CASTWGSRTEAFF.

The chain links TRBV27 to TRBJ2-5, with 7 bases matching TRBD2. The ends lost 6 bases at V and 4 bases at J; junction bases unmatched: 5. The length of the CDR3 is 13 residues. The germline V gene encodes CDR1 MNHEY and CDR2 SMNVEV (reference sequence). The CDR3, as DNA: TGTGCCAGCAGCGGGGAGGGAGGAGAGACCCAGTACTTC. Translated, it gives CASSGEGGETQYF.

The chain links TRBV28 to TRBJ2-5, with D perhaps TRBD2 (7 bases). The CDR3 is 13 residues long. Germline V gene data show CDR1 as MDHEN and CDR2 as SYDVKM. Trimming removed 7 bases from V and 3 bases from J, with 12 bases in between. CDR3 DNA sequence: TGTGCCAGCAAGAGGGGGAGGGAAGAGACCCAGTACTTC. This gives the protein CASKRGREETQYF.

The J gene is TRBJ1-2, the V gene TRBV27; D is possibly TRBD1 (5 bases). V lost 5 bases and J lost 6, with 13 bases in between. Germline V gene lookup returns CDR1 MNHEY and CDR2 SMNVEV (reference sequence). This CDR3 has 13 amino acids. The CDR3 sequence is CASSQRGGDGYTF. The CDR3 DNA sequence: TGTGCCAGCAGTCAAAGGGGCGGGGATGGCTACACCTTC.

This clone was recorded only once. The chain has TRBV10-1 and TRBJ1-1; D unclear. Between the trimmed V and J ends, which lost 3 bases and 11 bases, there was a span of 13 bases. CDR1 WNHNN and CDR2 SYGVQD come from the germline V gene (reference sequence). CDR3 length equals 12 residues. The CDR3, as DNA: TGCGCCAGCAGTGATTCTCAGTTCGCGGCTTTCTTT. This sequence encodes CASSDSQFAAFF.

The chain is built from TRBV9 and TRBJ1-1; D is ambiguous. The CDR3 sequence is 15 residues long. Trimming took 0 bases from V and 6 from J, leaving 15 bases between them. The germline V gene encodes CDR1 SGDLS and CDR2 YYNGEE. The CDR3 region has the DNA TGTGCCAGCAGCGTAGCGGACGGCTTATCCGCTGAAGCTTTCTTT. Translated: CASSVADGLSAEAFF.

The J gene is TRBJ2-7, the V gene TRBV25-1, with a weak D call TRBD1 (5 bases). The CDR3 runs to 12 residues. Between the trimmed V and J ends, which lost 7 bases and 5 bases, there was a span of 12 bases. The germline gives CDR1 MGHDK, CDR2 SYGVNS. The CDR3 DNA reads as TGTGCCAGCATGGGGCTTATGAACGAGCAGTACTTC. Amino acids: CASMGLMNEQYF.

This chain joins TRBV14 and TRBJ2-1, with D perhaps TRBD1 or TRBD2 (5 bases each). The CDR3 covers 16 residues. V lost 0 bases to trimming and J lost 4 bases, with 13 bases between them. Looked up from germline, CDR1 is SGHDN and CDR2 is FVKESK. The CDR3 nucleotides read TGTGCCAGCAGCCAAGAGGCGAGGGGTGGGTACAATGAGCAGTTCTTC. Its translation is CASSQEARGGYNEQFF.

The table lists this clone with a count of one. CDR3 sequence reads: CASSPSLDNEQFF. CDR3 nucleotides: TGCGCCAGCAGCCCCTCCCTAGACAATGAGCAGTTCTTC. The V gene is TRBV5-1, the J gene TRBJ2-1; D gene ambiguous. V shed 4 bases and J shed 5 bases, with 10 bases lying between them. The CDR3 has 13 amino acids. In germline, CDR1 is SGHRS, CDR2 YFSETQ.

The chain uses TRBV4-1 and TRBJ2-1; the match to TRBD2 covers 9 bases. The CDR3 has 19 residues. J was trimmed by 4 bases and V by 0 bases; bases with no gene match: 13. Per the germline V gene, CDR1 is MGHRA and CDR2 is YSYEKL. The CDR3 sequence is CASSQDDDSGGHSYNEQFF. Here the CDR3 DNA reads TGCGCCAGCAGCCAAGATGACGACAGCGGGGGGCATTCTTACAATGAGCAGTTCTTC.

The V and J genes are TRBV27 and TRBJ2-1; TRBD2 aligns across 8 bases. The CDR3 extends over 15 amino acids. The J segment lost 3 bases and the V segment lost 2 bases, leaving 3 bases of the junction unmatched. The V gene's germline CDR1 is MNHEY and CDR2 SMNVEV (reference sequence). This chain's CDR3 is CASSLRLAFYNEQFF. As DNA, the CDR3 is TGTGCCAGCAGTTTACGACTAGCGTTCTACAATGAGCAGTTCTTC.

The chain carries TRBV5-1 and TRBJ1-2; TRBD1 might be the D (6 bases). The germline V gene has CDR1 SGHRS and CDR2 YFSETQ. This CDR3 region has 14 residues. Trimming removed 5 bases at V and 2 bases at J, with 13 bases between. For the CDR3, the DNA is TGCGCCAGCAGACTACCGGGACAAAACTATGGCTACACCTTC. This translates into CASRLPGQNYGYTF.

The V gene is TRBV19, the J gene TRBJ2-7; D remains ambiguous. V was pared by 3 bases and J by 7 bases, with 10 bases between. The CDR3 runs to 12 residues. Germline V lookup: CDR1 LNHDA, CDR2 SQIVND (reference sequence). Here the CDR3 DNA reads TGTGCCAGTAGTATCGGGTCAACGGAGCAGTACTTC. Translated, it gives CASSIGSTEQYF. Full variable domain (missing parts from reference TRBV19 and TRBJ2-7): DGGITQSPKYLFRKEGQNVTLSCEQNLNHDAMYWYRQDPGQGLRLIYYSQIVNDFQKGDIAEGYSVSREKKESFPLTVTSAQKNPTAFYLCASSIGSTEQYFGPGTRLTVT.

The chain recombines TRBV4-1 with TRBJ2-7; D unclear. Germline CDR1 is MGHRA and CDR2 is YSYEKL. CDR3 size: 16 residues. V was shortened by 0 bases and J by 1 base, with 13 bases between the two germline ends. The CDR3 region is CASSQDSWTRSYEQYF. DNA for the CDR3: TGCGCCAGCAGCCAAGATTCCTGGACCCGTTCCTACGAGCAGTACTTC.

In DNA form, the CDR3 reads TGTGCCAGCAGCTTAAGGGGACCCCGAGAGGGCAAAAACATTCAGTACTTC. This sequence encodes CASSLRGPREGKNIQYF. The chain uses TRBV7-2 and TRBJ2-4; D possibly matches TRBD1 or TRBD2 (5 bases each). The CDR3 is 17 amino acids. Looked up from germline, CDR1 is SGHTA and CDR2 is FQGNSA. V was cut by 2 bases and J by 3 bases, with 17 bases left in between.

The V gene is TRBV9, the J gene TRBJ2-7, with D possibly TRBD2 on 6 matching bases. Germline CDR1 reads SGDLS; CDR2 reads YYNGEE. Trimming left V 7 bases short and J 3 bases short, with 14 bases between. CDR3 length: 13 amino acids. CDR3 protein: CASGGSDFYEQYF. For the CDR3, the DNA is TGTGCCAGCGGAGGGTCGGACTTCTACGAGCAGTACTTC. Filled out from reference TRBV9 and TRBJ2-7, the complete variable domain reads DSGVTQTPKHLITATGQRVTLRCSPRSGDLSVYWYQQSLDQGLQFLIQYYNGEERAKGNILERFSAQQFPDLHSELNLSSLELGDSALYFCASGGSDFYEQYFGPGTRLTVT.

For the CDR3, the DNA is TGTGCCAGGGCCGGATCCCAAGCTTGGGATGGCTACACCTTC. This translates into CARAGSQAWDGYTF. The V gene is TRBV2, the J gene TRBJ1-2; no reliable D call. The CDR3 consists of 14 residues. Germline V gene data show CDR1 as SNHLY and CDR2 as FYNNEI. V was clipped by 9 bases and J by 6 bases, with 20 bases between them.

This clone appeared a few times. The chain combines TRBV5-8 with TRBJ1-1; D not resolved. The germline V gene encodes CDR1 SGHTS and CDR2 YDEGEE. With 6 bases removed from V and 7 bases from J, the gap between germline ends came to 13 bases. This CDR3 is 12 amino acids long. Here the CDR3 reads CASTLGGSEAFF. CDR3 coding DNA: TGTGCCAGCACCCTTGGAGGGAGTGAAGCTTTCTTT.

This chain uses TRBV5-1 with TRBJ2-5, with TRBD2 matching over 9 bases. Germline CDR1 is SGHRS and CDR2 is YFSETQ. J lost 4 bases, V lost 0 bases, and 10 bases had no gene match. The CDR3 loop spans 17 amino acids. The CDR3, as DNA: TGCGCCAGCAGCTTGGGTGATAGCGGGAGTTGGATAGAGACCCAGTACTTC. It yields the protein CASSLGDSGSWIETQYF.

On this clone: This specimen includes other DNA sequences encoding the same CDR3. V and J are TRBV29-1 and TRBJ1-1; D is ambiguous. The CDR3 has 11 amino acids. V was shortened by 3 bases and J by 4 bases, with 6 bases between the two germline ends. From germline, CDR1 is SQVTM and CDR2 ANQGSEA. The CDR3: CSVDAGTEAFF. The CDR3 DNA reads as TGCAGCGTTGACGCAGGCACTGAAGCTTTCTTT.

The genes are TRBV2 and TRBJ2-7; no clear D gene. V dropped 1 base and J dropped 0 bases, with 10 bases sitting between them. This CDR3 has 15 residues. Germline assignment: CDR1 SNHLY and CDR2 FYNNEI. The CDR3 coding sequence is TGTGCCAGCAGTGAAGGGCAGGTCATCTCCTACGAGCAGTACTTC. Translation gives CASSEGQVISYEQYF.

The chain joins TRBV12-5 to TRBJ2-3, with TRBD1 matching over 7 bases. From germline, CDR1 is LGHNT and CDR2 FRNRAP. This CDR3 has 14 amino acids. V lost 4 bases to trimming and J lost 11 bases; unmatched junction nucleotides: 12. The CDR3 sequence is CASGSHFDRDRQYF. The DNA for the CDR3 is TGTGCTAGTGGTTCCCACTTTGACAGGGACAGGCAGTATTTT.

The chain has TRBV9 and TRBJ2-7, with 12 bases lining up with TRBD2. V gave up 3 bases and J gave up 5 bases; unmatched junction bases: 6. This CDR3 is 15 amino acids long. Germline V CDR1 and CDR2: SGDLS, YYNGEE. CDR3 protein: CASSDRLAGVDEQYF. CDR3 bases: TGTGCCAGCAGCGATCGACTAGCGGGAGTCGACGAGCAGTACTTC.

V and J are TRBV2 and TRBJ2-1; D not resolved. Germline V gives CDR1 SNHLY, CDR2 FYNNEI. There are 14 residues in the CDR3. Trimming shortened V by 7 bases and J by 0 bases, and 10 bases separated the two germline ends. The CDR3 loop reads CASNLKNSYNEQFF. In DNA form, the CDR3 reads TGTGCCAGCAACCTGAAGAACTCCTACAATGAGCAGTTCTTC.